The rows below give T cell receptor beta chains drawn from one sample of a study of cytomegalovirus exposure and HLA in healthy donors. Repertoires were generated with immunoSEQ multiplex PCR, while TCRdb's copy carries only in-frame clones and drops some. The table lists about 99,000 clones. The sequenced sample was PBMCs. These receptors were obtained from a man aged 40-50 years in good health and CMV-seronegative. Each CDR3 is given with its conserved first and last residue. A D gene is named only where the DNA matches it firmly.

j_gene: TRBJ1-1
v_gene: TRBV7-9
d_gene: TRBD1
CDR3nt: TGTGCCAGCAGACTAAACAGGGGGCGGAACACTGAAGCTTTCTTT
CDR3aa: CASRLNRGRNTEAFF

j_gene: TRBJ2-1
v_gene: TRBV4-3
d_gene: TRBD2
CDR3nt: TGCGCCAGCAGCCAAGATCCGGGGCTAGCGGGGTACAATGAGCAGTTCTTC
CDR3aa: CASSQDPGLAGYNEQFF

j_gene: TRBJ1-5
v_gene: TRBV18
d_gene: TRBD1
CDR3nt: TGTGCCAGCTCACCACTCGGGGACAGGGGTTTCAAGGGGCAGCCCCAGCATTTT
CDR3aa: CASSPLGDRGFKGQPQHF

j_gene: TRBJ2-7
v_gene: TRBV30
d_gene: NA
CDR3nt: TGTGCCTGGTCTGGCCCGGGGTTGTACGAGCAGTACTTC
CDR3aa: CAWSGPGLYEQYF

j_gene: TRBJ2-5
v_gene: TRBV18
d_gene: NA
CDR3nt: TGTGCCAGCTCAGCCGGTAGCAAAGAGACCCAGTACTTC
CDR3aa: CASSAGSKETQYF

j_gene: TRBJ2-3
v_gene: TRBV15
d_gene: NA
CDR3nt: TGTGCCACCAGCAGAGATATGGCGGGGGATACGCAGTATTTT
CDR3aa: CATSRDMAGDTQYF

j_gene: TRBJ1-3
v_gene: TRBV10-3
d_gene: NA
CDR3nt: TGTGCCATCGGGAAGACAGGCTCCCGCTTTACCTCTGGAAACACCATATATTTT
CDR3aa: CAIGKTGSRFTSGNTIYF

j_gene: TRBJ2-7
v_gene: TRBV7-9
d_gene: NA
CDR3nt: TGTGCCAGCAGCTCAGAGCGGCATACGGGCGAGCAGTACTTC
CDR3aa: CASSSERHTGEQYF

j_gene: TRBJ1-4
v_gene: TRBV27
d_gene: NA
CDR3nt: TGTGCCAGCAGTTTAAGTGCGGCGGCAACTAATGAAAAACTGTTTTTT
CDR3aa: CASSLSAAATNEKLFF

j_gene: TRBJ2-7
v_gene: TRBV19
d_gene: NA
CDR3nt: TGTGCCAGTAGGAGTCCAGGGAAGTACGAGCAGTACTTC
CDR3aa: CASRSPGKYEQYF

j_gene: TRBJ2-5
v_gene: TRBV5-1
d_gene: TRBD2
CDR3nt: TGCGCCAGCAGCGGGGGACTAGCGGGGGCAGAGACCCAGTACTTC
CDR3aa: CASSGGLAGAETQYF

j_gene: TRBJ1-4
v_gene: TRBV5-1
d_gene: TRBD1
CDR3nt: TGCGCCAGCCGATTGGGACAGATTAATGAAAAACTGTTTTTT
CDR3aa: CASRLGQINEKLFF

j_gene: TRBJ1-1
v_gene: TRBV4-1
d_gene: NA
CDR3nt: TGCGCCAGCAGCCTAGCCGGGGAGAACACTGAAGCTTTCTTT
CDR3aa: CASSLAGENTEAFF

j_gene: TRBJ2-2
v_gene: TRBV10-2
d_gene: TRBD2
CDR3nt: TGCGCCAGCAGGGGTAGCGGGAGTTTTGGCGGGGAGCTGTTTTTT
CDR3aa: CASRGSGSFGGELFF

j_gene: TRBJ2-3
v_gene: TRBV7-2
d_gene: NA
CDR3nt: TGTGCCAGCAGTCAGAGCGGGAGCACAGATACGCAGTATTTT
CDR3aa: CASSQSGSTDTQYF

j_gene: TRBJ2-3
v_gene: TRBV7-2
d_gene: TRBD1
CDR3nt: TGTGCCAGCACCAGAGGCAGGGGGCAGTCAGATACGCAGTATTTT
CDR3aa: CASTRGRGQSDTQYF

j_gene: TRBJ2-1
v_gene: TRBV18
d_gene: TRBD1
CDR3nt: TGTGCCAGCTCACCGGCGACAGGGCCTGAGCAGTTCTTC
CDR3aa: CASSPATGPEQFF

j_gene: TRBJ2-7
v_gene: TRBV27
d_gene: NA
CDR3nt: TGTGCCAGCAGTTCCTGGGGACTGGGGCCCTACGAGCAGTACTTC
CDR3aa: CASSSWGLGPYEQYF

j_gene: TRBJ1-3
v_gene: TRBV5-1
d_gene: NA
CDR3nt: TGCGCCAGCAGCATGGGACTGTTGAGCTCTGGAAACACCATATATTTT
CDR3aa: CASSMGLLSSGNTIYF

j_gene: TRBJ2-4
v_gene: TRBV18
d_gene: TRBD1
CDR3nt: TGTGCCAGCTCGCATCCGGGACAGGGGACCCAAAACATTCAGTACTTC
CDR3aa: CASSHPGQGTQNIQYF

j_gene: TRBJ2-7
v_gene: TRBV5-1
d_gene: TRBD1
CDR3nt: TGCGCCAGCAGACCCAGACAGGGGCCGACCTACGAGCAGTACTTC
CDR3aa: CASRPRQGPTYEQYF

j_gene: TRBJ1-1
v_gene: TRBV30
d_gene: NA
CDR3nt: TGTGCCTGGGGGAGGGCAAACACTGAAGCTTTCTTT
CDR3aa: CAWGRANTEAFF

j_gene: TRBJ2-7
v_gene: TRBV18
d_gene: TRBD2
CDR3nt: TGTGCCAGCTCACCTGAACCTGGACTAGCGAGGGAGCAGTACTTC
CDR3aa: CASSPEPGLAREQYF

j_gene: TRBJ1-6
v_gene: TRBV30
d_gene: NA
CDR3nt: TGTGCCTGGAGTGTACTTGGGCACCGTAATTCACCCCTCCACTTT
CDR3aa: CAWSVLGHRNSPLHF

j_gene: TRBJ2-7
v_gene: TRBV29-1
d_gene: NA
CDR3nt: TGCAGCGTTGGACAGGAGTCCTACGAGCAGTACTTC
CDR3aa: CSVGQESYEQYF

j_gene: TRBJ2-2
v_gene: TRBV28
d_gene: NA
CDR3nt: TGTGCCAGCAGACTGAGTCACGCCGCGAACACCGGGGAGCTGTTTTTT
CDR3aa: CASRLSHAANTGELFF

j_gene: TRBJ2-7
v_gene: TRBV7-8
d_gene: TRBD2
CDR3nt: TGTGCCAGCAGCCCAACTAGCGGGAGGGTGTACGAGCAGTACTTC
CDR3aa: CASSPTSGRVYEQYF

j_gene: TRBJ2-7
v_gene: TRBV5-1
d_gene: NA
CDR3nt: TGCGCCAGCAGCACGGGACATAACTACGAGCAGTACTTC
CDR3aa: CASSTGHNYEQYF

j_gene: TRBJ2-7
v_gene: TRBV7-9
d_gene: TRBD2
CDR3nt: TGTGCCAGCAGCTTAAGGACTAGCGGGACCTACGAGCAGTACTTC
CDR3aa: CASSLRTSGTYEQYF

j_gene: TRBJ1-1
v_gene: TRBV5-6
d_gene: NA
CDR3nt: TGTGCCAGCAGCATGGGACATTTGGTAGGTACTGAAGCTTTCTTT
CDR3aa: CASSMGHLVGTEAFF

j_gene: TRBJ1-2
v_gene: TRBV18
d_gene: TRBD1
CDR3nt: TGTGCCAGCTCACCGGGGACAGGGACTAACTATGGCTACACCTTC
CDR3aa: CASSPGTGTNYGYTF

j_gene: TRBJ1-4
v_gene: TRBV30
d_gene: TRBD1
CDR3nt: TGTGCCTTAGTTACTCCTTTGGGACAGGGGGGAAGTGAAAAACTGTTTTTT
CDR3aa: CALVTPLGQGGSEKLFF

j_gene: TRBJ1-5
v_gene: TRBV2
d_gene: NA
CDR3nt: TGTGCCAGCAGTGACCGAGAGGGCAATCAGCCCCAGCATTTT
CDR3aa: CASSDREGNQPQHF

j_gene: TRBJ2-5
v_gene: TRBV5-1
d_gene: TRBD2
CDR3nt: TGCGCCAGCAGCCAAAGACTAGCGATGGGGGAGACCCAGTACTTC
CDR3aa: CASSQRLAMGETQYF

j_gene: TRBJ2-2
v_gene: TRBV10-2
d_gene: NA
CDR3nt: TGCGCCAGCAGCCGGAGGCTTTCCAAGGGGGAGCTGTTTTTT
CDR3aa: CASSRRLSKGELFF

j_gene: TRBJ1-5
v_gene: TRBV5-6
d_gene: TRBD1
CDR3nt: TGTGCCAGCAGCACCGGACAGGGGAATCAGCCCCAGCATTTT
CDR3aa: CASSTGQGNQPQHF

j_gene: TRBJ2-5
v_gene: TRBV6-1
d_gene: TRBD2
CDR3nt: TGTGCCAGCAGTGCCCCGGGACTAGCGGGCCAAGAGACCCAGTACTTC
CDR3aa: CASSAPGLAGQETQYF

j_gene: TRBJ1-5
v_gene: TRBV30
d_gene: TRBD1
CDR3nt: TGTGCCTGGACCTCGACAGGGAGAAATCAGCCCCAGCATTTT
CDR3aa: CAWTSTGRNQPQHF

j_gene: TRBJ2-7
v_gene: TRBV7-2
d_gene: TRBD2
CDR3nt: TGTGCCAGCAGCTCCGTTGCGGGGGGCCAAGGGTACTTC
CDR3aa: CASSSVAGGQGYF

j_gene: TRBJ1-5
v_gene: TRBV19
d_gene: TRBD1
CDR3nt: TGTGCCAGTAGCCACAGGGGCCGCCAGCCCCAGCATTTT
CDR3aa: CASSHRGRQPQHF

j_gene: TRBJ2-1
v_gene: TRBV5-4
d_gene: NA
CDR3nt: TGTGCCAGCAGCTCGGGCGGGCCGAACAATGAGCAGTTCTTC
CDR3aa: CASSSGGPNNEQFF